What follows are 32 T cell receptor beta chains derived from one specimen sequenced in a study of response to subunit inactivated influenza vaccine. TCRdb passed the RT-PCR reads through MiXCR, listing each CDR3 protein once. The sample records 150,000 to 200,000 distinct CDR3 sequences, approximately 12% being singletons. This sample also belongs to another study, concerning T cells expressing NK-cell markers. That paper states: Beta-chain TCR cDNA was generated via 5'RACE template switching with UMIs.

Sequencing used CD8+ T cells sorted from PBMCs, obtained 11 to 12 days after vaccination. Receptors originate from a man aged 45-65 years who received an inactivated influenza vaccine.

The chain links TRBV15 to TRBJ2-4, with D maybe TRBD2 (6 bases). The CDR3 has 16 residues. Between the trimmed V and J ends, which lost 5 bases and 6 bases, there was a span of 20 bases. Germline V gene data show CDR1 as LNHNV and CDR2 as YYDKDF (reference sequence). In DNA form, the CDR3 reads TGTGCCACCAGCGGGTCGGTGGGACTCGGAGGAAACATTCAGTACTTC. Its translation: CATSGSVGLGGNIQYF.

The chain has TRBV20-1 and TRBJ2-7; tentatively, D is TRBD1 or TRBD2 (5 bases each). This CDR3 contains 13 residues. Per germline, CDR1 DFQATT and CDR2 SNEGSKA (reference sequence). Trimming removed 3 bases from V and 2 bases from J, with 11 bases in between. Here the CDR3 reads CSARGRATYEQYF. The CDR3 DNA sequence: TGCAGTGCTAGGGGGCGGGCCACCTACGAGCAGTACTTC.

CDR3 sequence: CASSLYTGETYEQYF. In DNA, the CDR3 is TGTGCCAGCAGTTTATATACAGGGGAGACCTACGAGCAGTACTTC. J is TRBJ2-7 and V is TRBV28, with 7 nucleotides matching TRBD1. The length of the CDR3 is 15 residues. Germline V lookup: CDR1 MDHEN, CDR2 SYDVKM. Losses at the gene ends were 1 base for V and 2 bases for J; bases not matched to a gene: 5. The full variable domain, with the rest looked up from reference TRBV28 and TRBJ2-7, is DVKVTQSSRYLVKRTGEKVFLECVQDMDHENMFWYRQDPGLGLRLIYFSYDVKMKEKGDIPEGYSVSREKKERFSLILESASTNQTSMYLCASSLYTGETYEQYFGPGTRLTVT.

The rearrangement uses TRBV30 and TRBJ2-1; either TRBD1 or TRBD2 may supply D (5 bases each). The CDR3 consists of 14 residues. Germline V CDR1 and CDR2: GTSNPN, SVGIG (reference sequence). V lost 5 bases, J lost 5 bases, and 16 bases lay in between. In nucleotides, the CDR3 is TGTGCCTGGTCCTTCGGGTGGGGGAACAATGAGCAGTTCTTC. Translated: CAWSFGWGNNEQFF.

The V gene is TRBV20-1, the J gene TRBJ2-7, with 11 bases lining up with TRBD2. CDR3 length: 19 residues. The J segment lost 2 bases and the V segment lost 1 base, leaving 16 bases of the junction unmatched. Per germline, CDR1 DFQATT and CDR2 SNEGSKA (reference sequence). CDR3 bases: TGCAGTGCTAGAGGGTTGACTAGCGGGACGACCGTTAGGACCTACGAGCAGTACTTC. The encoded protein is CSARGLTSGTTVRTYEQYF.

Many counts were recorded for this clonotype. V is TRBV12-3 or TRBV12-4 and J is TRBJ2-2; no definite D call. The CDR3 totals 13 residues. V was clipped by 5 bases and J by 6 bases, with 10 bases between them. The CDR3 nucleotides are TGTGCCAGCAGTGGGCCCAACGCCGGGGAGCTGTTTTTT. It encodes CASSGPNAGELFF.

The chain recombines TRBV6-2 or TRBV6-3 with TRBJ2-5; D is possibly TRBD1 (5 bases). The germline gives CDR1 MNHEY, CDR2 SVGEGT. Deletions cut 6 bases from V and 5 bases from J, with 13 bases between. The CDR3 sequence is 13 residues long. The chain's CDR3 is CASSQGWIETQYF. The CDR3 DNA sequence: TGTGCCAGCAGCCAGGGCTGGATCGAGACCCAGTACTTC.

The gene calls are TRBV5-1 and TRBJ2-1; D unclear. Per germline, CDR1 SGHRS and CDR2 YFSETQ. This CDR3 has 14 residues. Trimming pared 7 bases from V and 0 bases from J, leaving 11 bases between. DNA for the CDR3: TGCGCCAGCCGTACCGTTTTCTCCTACAATGAGCAGTTCTTC. Translation: CASRTVFSYNEQFF.

This clonotype was recorded many times. One junction end does not reproduce the germline sequence, and a read error may be involved. V is TRBV27 and J is TRBJ2-1; the D gene could be TRBD1 or TRBD2 (5 bases each). The CDR3 contains 15 residues. Germline V lookup: CDR1 MNHEY, CDR2 SMNVEV (reference sequence). CDR3 nucleotide sequence: TGCGCCAGCAGCCTCGGGACGGGATCCTACAATGAGCAGTTCTTC. This codes for CASSLGTGSYNEQFF.

The rearrangement uses TRBV7-9 and TRBJ2-5; no clear D gene. Per the germline V gene, CDR1 is SEHNR and CDR2 is FQNEAQ (reference sequence). The V and J ends lost 2 bases and 2 bases respectively, with 15 bases between them. This CDR3 region has 16 residues. CDR3 sequence: CASSLLTFHNQETQYF. DNA of the CDR3: TGTGCCAGCAGCTTATTGACTTTTCATAATCAAGAGACCCAGTACTTC.

The chain has TRBV4-3 and TRBJ2-2, with TRBD1 matching over 9 bases. Germline V gene lookup returns CDR1 LGHNA and CDR2 YSLEER. The V segment lost 3 bases and the J segment 3 bases; nucleotides outside the gene matches: 5. The length of the CDR3 is 16 residues. The CDR3: CASSHGQGLYTGELFF. The CDR3 region has the DNA TGCGCCAGCAGCCACGGACAGGGGCTCTACACCGGGGAGCTGTTTTTT.

This clonotype was seen at least ten times. This rearrangement joins TRBV29-1 to TRBJ1-3; the D is unclear. Germline-derived CDR1 and CDR2 are SQVTM and ANQGSEA. CDR3 size: 12 residues. V lost 5 bases and J 4 bases, leaving 9 bases between the germline ends. The CDR3 nucleotides read TGCAGCGTTTCCCCCGAAGGAAACACCATATATTTT. Amino acid sequence: CSVSPEGNTIYF. Drawing the rest from reference TRBV29-1 and TRBJ1-3, the complete variable domain is SAVISQKPSRDICQRGTSLTIQCQVDSQVTMMFWYRQQPGQSLTLIATANQGSEATYESGFVIDKFPISRPNLTFSTLTVSNMSPEDSSIYLCSVSPEGNTIYFGEGSWLTVV.

The J gene is TRBJ2-3, the V gene TRBV5-1; D ambiguous. The CDR3 has 12 amino acids. Per the germline V gene, CDR1 is SGHRS and CDR2 is YFSETQ. Trimming pared 5 bases from V and 0 bases from J, leaving 4 bases between. CDR3 nucleotides: TGCGCCAGCAGGCCCAGCACAGATACGCAGTATTTT. This sequence encodes CASRPSTDTQYF.

The CDR3 DNA sequence: TGTGCCACCAGCAGAACAGGTACGAGCACAGATACGCAGTATTTT. This encodes CATSRTGTSTDTQYF. V usage is TRBV15 and J usage is TRBJ2-3; D is perhaps TRBD1 (5 bases). Germline V CDR1 and CDR2: LNHNV, YYDKDF (reference sequence). The V and J ends lost 2 bases and 0 bases respectively, with 9 bases between them. This CDR3 has 15 amino acids.

The rearrangement uses TRBV11-2 and TRBJ2-1, with 11 bases identical to TRBD2. CDR1 and CDR2 (germline): SGHAT, FQNNGV. V trimming: 7 bases; J trimming: 5 bases; junction bases outside the gene matches: 7. CDR3 length equals 15 residues. The CDR3 region is CASTLLAGGDNEQFF. For the CDR3, the DNA is TGTGCCAGCACTCTCCTAGCGGGGGGAGACAATGAGCAGTTCTTC. The full variable domain, in which reference TRBV11-2 and TRBJ2-1 provide the parts outside the CDR3, is EAGVAQSPRYKIIEKRQSVAFWCNPISGHATLYWYQQILGQGPKLLIQFQNNGVVDDSQLPKDRFSAERLKGVDSTLKIQPAKLEDSAVYLCASTLLAGGDNEQFFGPGTRLTVL.

The chain employs TRBV4-2 and TRBJ2-7; unclear D gene. V was trimmed by 4 bases and J by 6 bases, leaving 13 bases between them. CDR3 length: 13 amino acids. The germline CDR1 and CDR2 sequences are LGHNA and YNFKEQ. CDR3 loop: CASSPGLLCEQYF. Written as DNA, the CDR3 is TGTGCCAGCAGCCCCGGGCTCCTCTGCGAGCAGTACTTC.

V gene TRBV13 combines with J gene TRBJ2-7; the D is unclear. The length of the CDR3 is 13 residues. Trimming took off 5 bases at V and 0 bases at J, with 8 bases between the two ends. Germline CDR1 is PRHDT and CDR2 is FYEKMQ (reference sequence). The CDR3 spells CASSREPSYEQYF. DNA for the CDR3: TGTGCCAGCAGCCGAGAACCCTCCTACGAGCAGTACTTC.

The chain recombines TRBV4-3 with TRBJ2-3; 8 positions agree with TRBD2. Per the germline V gene, CDR1 is LGHNA and CDR2 is YSLEER. The CDR3 totals 16 residues. J gave up 2 bases and V 0 bases, and 4 bases lay outside the gene matches. DNA for the CDR3: TGCGCCAGCAGCCAAGAGTTAGCGGGACACACAGATACGCAGTATTTT. Amino acids: CASSQELAGHTDTQYF.

The J gene is TRBJ1-2, the V gene TRBV7-9; possibly TRBD1 for D (5 bases). The V end was cut by 5 bases, the J end by 5 bases, with 15 bases between. The length of the CDR3 is 14 residues. Per the germline V gene, CDR1 is SEHNR and CDR2 is FQNEAQ (reference sequence). The CDR3 DNA reads as TGTGCCAGCAGCGGATCCGGGGCCGGATATGGCTACACCTTC. Amino acid sequence: CASSGSGAGYGYTF.

The chain combines TRBV28 with TRBJ2-6; either TRBD1 or TRBD2 may fit D (5 bases each). The CDR3 is made up of 19 amino acids. In germline, CDR1 is MDHEN, CDR2 SYDVKM. With 1 base removed from V and 0 bases from J, the gap between germline ends came to 16 bases. CDR3 region: CASSLLGVDSYSGANVLTF. The DNA for the CDR3 is TGTGCCAGCAGTTTATTGGGGGTGGACTCCTACTCTGGGGCCAACGTCCTGACTTTC.

The rearrangement links TRBV7-9 to TRBJ2-1; D uncertain. In germline, CDR1 is SEHNR, CDR2 FQNEAQ (reference sequence). V dropped 1 base and J dropped 6 bases, with 10 bases sitting between them. The CDR3 has 14 residues. The DNA for the CDR3 is TGTGCCAGCAGCTTAGATAGTCGGTTCAATGAGCAGTTCTTC. Translating gives CASSLDSRFNEQFF.

This clonotype was seen at least ten times. The rearrangement links TRBV6-5 to TRBJ2-7; the D is unclear. The germline V gene has CDR1 MNHEY and CDR2 SVGAGI. The CDR3 covers 11 residues. The ends were cut back, 0 bases at V and 5 bases at J, with 2 bases in the middle. The CDR3 protein is CASSYSNEQYF. DNA of the CDR3: TGTGCCAGCAGTTACTCAAACGAGCAGTACTTC.

V and J are TRBV20-1 and TRBJ2-1; D remains unclear. V was trimmed by 0 bases and J by 8 bases, leaving 11 bases between them. The CDR3 totals 13 residues. Germline V CDR1 and CDR2: DFQATT, SNEGSKA (reference sequence). The CDR3 DNA follows: TGCAGTGCTAGAGATTCTCTAGGAGATGAGCAGTTCTTC. Protein: CSARDSLGDEQFF.

This clonotype was seen at least ten times. The V and J genes are TRBV20-1 and TRBJ2-2, with 8 nucleotides matching TRBD2. Trimming at V came to 6 bases and at J to 4 bases, leaving 10 bases not matched to a gene. Germline values: CDR1 DFQATT, CDR2 SNEGSKA (reference sequence). This CDR3 is 15 amino acids long. CDR3: CSAPALAAPTGELFF. DNA for the CDR3: TGCAGTGCCCCGGCACTAGCGGCACCCACCGGGGAGCTGTTTTTT.

The chain employs TRBV29-1 and TRBJ2-7; TRBD1 matches 8 bases. Germline V gives CDR1 SQVTM, CDR2 ANQGSEA. Trimming took 4 bases from V and 5 from J; bases not matched to a gene: 7. There are 13 residues in the CDR3. The CDR3 region has the DNA TGCAGCGTTGTTCAGGGGGCGCTTAACGAGCAGTACTTC. Translated: CSVVQGALNEQYF.

This clonotype was picked up a small number of times. Here the CDR3 reads CASALGAGTEAFF. DNA for the CDR3: TGTGCCAGTGCCTTGGGGGCGGGCACTGAAGCTTTCTTT. This chain links TRBV19 with TRBJ1-1; TRBD1 might be the D (6 bases). From germline, CDR1 is LNHDA and CDR2 SQIVND (reference sequence). Trimming took off 8 bases at V and 4 bases at J, with 14 bases between the two ends. This CDR3 has 13 residues.

This clonotype was detected only a few times. The CDR3 nucleotides are TGTGCCAGCAGTTTATCGATGGGATTGAGGGAGACCCAGTACTTC. It specifies CASSLSMGLRETQYF. The J gene is TRBJ2-5, the V gene TRBV27, with D uncertain. The CDR3 covers 15 residues. V lost 0 bases, J lost 5 bases, and 13 bases lay in between. Per the germline V gene, CDR1 is MNHEY and CDR2 is SMNVEV (reference sequence).

This clonotype occurred many times. V usage is TRBV7-9 and J usage is TRBJ2-7, with 7 bases that match TRBD1. This CDR3 spans 14 amino acids. CDR1 SEHNR and CDR2 FQNEAQ come from the germline V gene (reference sequence). V was clipped by 5 bases and J by 3 bases; unmatched bases: 7. CDR3 coding DNA: TGTGCCAGCAGCCCACGGGACAGAAACTACGAGCAGTACTTC. Encoded protein: CASSPRDRNYEQYF.

The V and J genes are TRBV7-8 and TRBJ2-1; a weak D match, TRBD2 (6 bases). Germline V lookup: CDR1 SGHVS, CDR2 FQNEAQ. The CDR3 contains 15 residues. Deletions cut 5 bases from V and 0 bases from J, with 11 bases between. In DNA form, the CDR3 reads TGTGCCAGCAGCGGGACTCCAAGCTCCTACAATGAGCAGTTCTTC. Translating it yields CASSGTPSSYNEQFF.

This clonotype turned up a few times. This chain joins TRBV7-9 and TRBJ1-4; no clear D. The CDR3 contains 12 residues. V lost 2 bases and J 11 bases, leaving 9 bases between the germline ends. The V gene's germline CDR1 is SEHNR and CDR2 FQNEAQ (reference sequence). The CDR3 DNA reads as TGTGCCAGCAGCTTATATGGAAGTAAACTGTTTTTT. It encodes CASSLYGSKLFF.

The V and J genes are TRBV9 and TRBJ2-7; TRBD1 matches at 12 bases. The germline gives CDR1 SGDLS, CDR2 YYNGEE. V dropped 3 bases and J dropped 3; count of bases not matched to a gene: 7. The CDR3 covers 16 residues. The CDR3 sequence: CASSDPGTGGGYEQYF. The CDR3 DNA sequence: TGTGCCAGCAGCGATCCCGGGACAGGGGGCGGCTACGAGCAGTACTTC.

The chain employs TRBV19 and TRBJ2-7, with D perhaps matching TRBD1 or TRBD2 (6 bases each). V lost 4 bases, J lost 4 bases, and 11 bases lay in between. This CDR3 is built from 13 residues. Per the germline V gene, CDR1 is LNHDA and CDR2 is SQIVND (reference sequence). CDR3 residues: CASSTTGLYEQYF. The CDR3 bases are TGTGCCAGTAGTACGACAGGACTATACGAGCAGTACTTC.